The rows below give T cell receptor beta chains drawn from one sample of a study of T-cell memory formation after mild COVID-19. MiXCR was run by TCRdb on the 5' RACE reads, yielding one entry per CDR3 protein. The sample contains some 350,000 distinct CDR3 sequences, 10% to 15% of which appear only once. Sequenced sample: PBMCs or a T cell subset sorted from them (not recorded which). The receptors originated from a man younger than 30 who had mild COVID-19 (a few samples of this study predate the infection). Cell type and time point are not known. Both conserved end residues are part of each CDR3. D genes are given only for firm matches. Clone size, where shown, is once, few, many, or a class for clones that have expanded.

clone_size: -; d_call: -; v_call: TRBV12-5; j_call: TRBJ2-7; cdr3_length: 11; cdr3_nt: TGTGCTAGTGGTTTGGTAGCCAAGCAGTACTTC; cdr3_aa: CASGLVAKQYF
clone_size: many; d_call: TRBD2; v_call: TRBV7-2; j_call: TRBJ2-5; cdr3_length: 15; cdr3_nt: TGTGCCAGCAGCCTCGGGACTAGCGGGGGAGAGACCCAGTACTTC; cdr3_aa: CASSLGTSGGETQYF
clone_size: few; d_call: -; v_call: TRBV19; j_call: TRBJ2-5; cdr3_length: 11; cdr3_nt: TGTGCCAGTAGTAACAGGAAGACCCAGTACTTC; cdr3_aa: CASSNRKTQYF
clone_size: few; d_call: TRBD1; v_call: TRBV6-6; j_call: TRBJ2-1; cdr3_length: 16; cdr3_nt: TGTGCCAGCAGTACGGGACAGGGTTTTCCCTACAATGAGCAGTTCTTC; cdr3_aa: CASSTGQGFPYNEQFF
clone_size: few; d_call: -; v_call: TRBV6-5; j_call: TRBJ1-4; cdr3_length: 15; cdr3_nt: TGTGCCAGCAGTTATGGACTGATGGGGAGTGAAAAACTGTTTTTT; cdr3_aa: CASSYGLMGSEKLFF
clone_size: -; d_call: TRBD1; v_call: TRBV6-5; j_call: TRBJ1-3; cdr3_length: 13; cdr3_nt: TGTGCCAGCAGACAGGGGGCTGGAAACACCATATATTTT; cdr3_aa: CASRQGAGNTIYF
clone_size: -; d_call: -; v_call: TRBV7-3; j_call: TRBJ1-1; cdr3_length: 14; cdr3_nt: TGTGCCAGCAGCTTATATAAGGAGATCACTGAAGCTTTCTTT; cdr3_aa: CASSLYKEITEAFF
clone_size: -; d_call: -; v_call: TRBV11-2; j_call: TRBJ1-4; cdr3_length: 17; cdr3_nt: TGTGCCAGCGGCACCCGTGGACGGACAGCAACTAATGAAAAACTGTTTTTT; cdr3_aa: CASGTRGRTATNEKLFF
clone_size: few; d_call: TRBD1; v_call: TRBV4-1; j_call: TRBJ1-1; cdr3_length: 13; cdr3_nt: TGCGCCAGTGGGCAGGGGGCGCGGACTGAAGCTTTCTTT; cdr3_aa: CASGQGARTEAFF
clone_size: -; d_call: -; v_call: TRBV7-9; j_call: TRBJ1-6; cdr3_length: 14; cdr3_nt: TGTGCCAGCAGCTTCCAAAGGAATGACTCACCCCTCCACTTT; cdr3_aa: CASSFQRNDSPLHF
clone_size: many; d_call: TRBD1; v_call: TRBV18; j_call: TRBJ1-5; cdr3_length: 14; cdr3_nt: TGTGCCAGCTCACGGGGGACAGGGAACCAGCCCCAGCATTTT; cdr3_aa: CASSRGTGNQPQHF
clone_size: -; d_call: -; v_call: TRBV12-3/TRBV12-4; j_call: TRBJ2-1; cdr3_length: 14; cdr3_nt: TGTGCCAGCACCCTCGGTGGCGAGGCCAATGAGCAGTTCTTC; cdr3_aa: CASTLGGEANEQFF
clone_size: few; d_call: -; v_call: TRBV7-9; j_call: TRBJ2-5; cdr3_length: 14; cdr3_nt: TGTGCCAGCAGCACAAGGGCGGGGATGGAGACCCAGTACTTC; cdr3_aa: CASSTRAGMETQYF
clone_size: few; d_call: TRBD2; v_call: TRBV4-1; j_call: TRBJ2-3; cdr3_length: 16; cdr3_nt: TGCGCCAGCAGCCACGGGCGGGGGACCCTCCCAGATACGCAGTATTTT; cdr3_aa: CASSHGRGTLPDTQYF
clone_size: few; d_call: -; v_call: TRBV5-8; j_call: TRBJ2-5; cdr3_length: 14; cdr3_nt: TGTGCCAGCAGCCAGCAGGGGCGGCAAGAGACCCAGTACTTC; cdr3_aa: CASSQQGRQETQYF
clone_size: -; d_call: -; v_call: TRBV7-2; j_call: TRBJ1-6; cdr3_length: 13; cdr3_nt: TGTGCCAGCGGGTATATAGCCAATTCACCCCTCCACTTT; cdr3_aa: CASGYIANSPLHF
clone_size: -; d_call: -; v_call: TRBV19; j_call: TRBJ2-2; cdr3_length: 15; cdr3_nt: TGTGCCAGTACCCCAACCGGGTGGAACACCGGGGAGCTGTTTTTT; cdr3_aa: CASTPTGWNTGELFF
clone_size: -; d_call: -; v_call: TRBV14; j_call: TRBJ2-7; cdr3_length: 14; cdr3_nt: TGTGCCAGCAGCCAGTTCAGGGGGGGCTACGAGCAGTACTTC; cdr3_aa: CASSQFRGGYEQYF
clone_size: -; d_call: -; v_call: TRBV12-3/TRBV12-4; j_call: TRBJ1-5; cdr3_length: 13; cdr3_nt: TGTGCCAGCAGTTTAAGGGTCGATCAGCCCCAGCATTTT; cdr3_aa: CASSLRVDQPQHF
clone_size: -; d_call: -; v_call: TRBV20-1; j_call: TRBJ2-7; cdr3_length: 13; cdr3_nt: TGCAGTGCTAGAGAAGGGGGGGGCAGCGAGCAGTACTTC; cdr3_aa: CSAREGGGSEQYF
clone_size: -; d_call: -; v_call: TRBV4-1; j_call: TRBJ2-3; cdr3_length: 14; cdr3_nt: TGCGCCAGCAGCCAAGCTAGGGTTGGGGATACGCAGTATTTT; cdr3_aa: CASSQARVGDTQYF